This TCR beta chain was captured by sequencing in a study of cytomegalovirus exposure and HLA in healthy donors. Findings and limits, study-wide: TCR beta sequences numbering under 20,000 were associated with HLA alleles at 0.05 false discovery rate in a later analysis.

A multiplex PCR was run with 60 Vbeta primers and 13 Jbeta primers. Only in-frame clones appear in the TCRdb table, and some are missing; sequencing was by immunoSEQ multiplex PCR. The sample contains some 190,000 clones, 75% to 80% of which appear only once. As regards this clone: Antigen unknown.

V shed 1 base and J shed 8 bases, with 14 bases lying between them. The CDR3 spans 14 residues. The germline V gene has CDR1 SNHLY and CDR2 FYNNEI. The receptor was isolated from a woman aged 25 to 39 in good health and CMV-seropositive. V is TRBV2 and J is TRBJ1-2, with a tentative D call TRBD1 (5 bases). Sequenced material: PBMCs. The CDR3 DNA sequence: TGTGCCAGCAGTGAAGAACGGGGGTTAGGGGGCTACACCTTC. Amino acid sequence: CASSEERGLGGYTF.